This T cell receptor (beta chain) appears in the sequencing data of a study of blood T cell repertoires in COVID-19. This clone was seen a handful of times. The germline CDR1 and CDR2 sequences are MNHEY and SMNVEV (reference sequence). Trimming took off 6 bases at V and 5 bases at J, with 19 bases between the two ends. This CDR3 contains 15 residues. The data were produced by immunoSEQ multiplex PCR, yet TCRdb's version contains in-frame clones alone and is incomplete. The top ten hold approximately 6% of the sample, which has about 250,000 clones, about four fifths seen once. V usage is TRBV27 and J usage is TRBJ1-1, with TRBD1 as a possible D gene (5 bases). The sequence came from a man older than 75 with acute or convalescent COVID-19. The sample taken for sequencing was peripheral blood. CDR3 nucleotides: TGTGCCAGCAGCTTGAACGGACACTTGGGGACTGAAGCTTTCTTT. This encodes CASSLNGHLGTEAFF.